What follows describes a single TCR beta chain. The source of the sample is a study of blood T cell repertoires in COVID-19. About the study: COVID-19 samples collected from the United States, Italy and Spain covered acute and convalescent phases. PBMCs, B-cell-depleted T cells, or T cells provided the cDNA or gDNA that made up the material.

Authors' methods: From reference gene primer amplification, estimates of nucleated cell counts were derived. TCRdb's table, derived via immunoSEQ multiplex PCR, lists solely in-frame clones and lacks some. V, J and clone size are those of that table, while D and trimming were read from the DNA. The data contain some 170,000 clones, more than 80% of them singletons. V lost 5 bases, J lost 2 bases, and 3 bases stayed unmatched. CDR1 and CDR2 from the germline V gene are MNHEY and SMNVEV (reference sequence). This CDR3 contains 15 residues. This rearrangement joins TRBV27 to TRBJ2-6, with 7 bases aligning to TRBD1. The receptor was derived from a woman aged 60 to 75 with acute or convalescent COVID-19. Sequencing was performed on peripheral blood. The chain's CDR3 is CASSRTGAGANVLTF. CDR3 coding DNA: TGTGCCAGCAGTCGAACAGGGGCTGGGGCCAACGTCCTGACTTTC.